These T cell receptor beta chains were read from a single sample in a study of identifying expanded T cells in peripheral blood. The assay was immunoSEQ multiplex PCR, and TCRdb's table has in-frame clones only and misses some. The table shows 95,000 or so clones, with approximately 84% occurring only once. Source material: blood. The receptors were gathered from a person between 18 and 75 years old in good health. The CDR3 runs from the conserved cysteine through the conserved F or W. D genes are given only for firm matches. Clone size appears in some rows only: once, few, many, or a class for an expanded clone.

V: TRBV7-9; J: TRBJ1-2; D: NA; size: NA; length: 13; CDR3: CASSFSDSYGYTF; DNA: TGTGCCAGCAGCTTTTCCGATAGCTATGGCTACACCTTC
V: TRBV7-9; J: TRBJ2-7; D: NA; size: NA; length: 12; CDR3: CASSSTGYEQYF; DNA: TGTGCCAGCAGCTCAACGGGGTACGAGCAGTACTTC
V: TRBV28; J: TRBJ1-3; D: NA; size: NA; length: 14; CDR3: CASRPTGTGNTIYF; DNA: TGTGCCAGCAGGCCAACAGGTACGGGAAACACCATATATTTT
V: TRBV4-1; J: TRBJ1-2; D: NA; size: NA; length: 14; CDR3: CASSQGFIGYGYTF; DNA: TGCGCCAGCAGCCAAGGATTTATCGGGTACGGCTACACCTTC
V: TRBV15; J: TRBJ1-1; D: NA; size: NA; length: 14; CDR3: CATSGGGDDTEAFF; DNA: TGTGCCACCAGCGGAGGGGGAGACGACACTGAAGCTTTCTTT
V: TRBV28; J: TRBJ1-2; D: NA; size: NA; length: 16; CDR3: CASSSLLTGRAEGYTF; DNA: TGTGCCAGCAGTTCCCTCCTGACAGGCAGGGCGGAAGGCTACACCTTC
V: TRBV7-9; J: TRBJ1-1; D: NA; size: few; length: 12; CDR3: CASSTANTEAFF; DNA: TGTGCCAGCAGCACAGCGAACACTGAAGCTTTCTTT
V: TRBV27; J: TRBJ1-2; D: NA; size: once; length: 15; CDR3: CASSFLGVSNYGYTF; DNA: TGTGCCAGCAGTTTTTTAGGGGTGTCTAACTATGGCTACACCTTC
V: TRBV5-4; J: TRBJ1-2; D: NA; size: NA; length: 13; CDR3: CASSLAANYGYTF; DNA: TGTGCCAGCAGCTTGGCAGCCAACTATGGCTACACCTTC
V: TRBV6-1; J: TRBJ1-4; D: NA; size: NA; length: 13; CDR3: CASIGGVSEKLFF; DNA: TGTGCCAGCATCGGGGGCGTGAGCGAAAAACTGTTTTTT
V: TRBV7-8; J: TRBJ1-1; D: NA; size: NA; length: 19; CDR3: CASSLEPEGAGPMNTEAFF; DNA: TGTGCCAGCAGCTTAGAGCCCGAGGGTGCAGGACCAATGAACACTGAAGCTTTCTTT
V: TRBV10-3; J: TRBJ2-7; D: NA; size: once; length: 15; CDR3: CAISESASVFYEQYF; DNA: TGTGCCATCAGTGAGTCGGCGAGCGTTTTCTACGAGCAGTACTTC
V: TRBV7-2; J: TRBJ2-7; D: NA; size: NA; length: 15; CDR3: CASSSGGYYSYEQYF; DNA: TGTGCCAGCAGCTCAGGAGGTTACTATTCCTACGAGCAGTACTTC
V: TRBV18; J: TRBJ1-1; D: NA; size: once; length: 11; CDR3: CATVGGTEAFF; DNA: TGTGCCACCGTCGGTGGAACTGAAGCTTTCTTT
V: TRBV27; J: TRBJ1-2; D: TRBD1; size: NA; length: 15; CDR3: CASSFAGTGHHGYTF; DNA: TGTGCCAGCAGTTTCGCCGGGACAGGGCACCATGGCTACACCTTC
V: TRBV27; J: TRBJ2-7; D: NA; size: NA; length: 15; CDR3: CASSLSDTGHGLKYF; DNA: TGTGCCAGCAGTTTATCGGATACGGGACACGGATTAAAGTACTTC
V: TRBV5-5; J: TRBJ2-7; D: NA; size: NA; length: 15; CDR3: CASSWEFGRTYEQYF; DNA: TGTGCCAGCAGCTGGGAGTTTGGCAGGACGTACGAGCAGTACTTC
V: TRBV19; J: TRBJ2-2; D: NA; size: NA; length: 18; CDR3: CASTKGGGAFITTGELFF; DNA: TGTGCCAGTACGAAAGGCGGGGGCGCTTTTATCACTACCGGGGAGCTGTTTTTT
V: TRBV25-1; J: TRBJ2-7; D: NA; size: NA; length: 13; CDR3: CASSELSPSEQYF; DNA: TGTGCCAGCAGTGAATTGTCCCCCTCCGAGCAGTACTTC
V: TRBV7-9; J: TRBJ1-1; D: NA; size: few; length: 14; CDR3: CASSLAHGGTEAFF; DNA: TGTGCCAGCAGCTTAGCGCACGGGGGCACTGAAGCTTTCTTT
V: TRBV5-1; J: TRBJ1-1; D: TRBD1; size: NA; length: 14; CDR3: CASSLLTGTAEAFF; DNA: TGCGCCAGCAGCTTACTGACAGGGACAGCTGAAGCTTTCTTT
V: TRBV29-1; J: TRBJ2-1; D: TRBD1; size: once; length: 13; CDR3: CSVELQGVNEQFF; DNA: TGCAGCGTTGAATTACAGGGGGTAAATGAGCAGTTCTTC
V: TRBV25-1; J: TRBJ1-5; D: NA; size: NA; length: 14; CDR3: CASSQGGSNQPQHF; DNA: TGTGCCAGCAGTCAGGGAGGGAGCAATCAGCCCCAGCATTTT
V: TRBV30; J: TRBJ2-2; D: TRBD1; size: once; length: 13; CDR3: CASVTGVAGELFF; DNA: TGTGCCTCAGTAACAGGGGTCGCCGGGGAGCTGTTTTTT
V: TRBV5-1; J: TRBJ2-3; D: NA; size: NA; length: 15; CDR3: CASSLMGGSTNTQYF; DNA: TGCGCCAGCAGCTTGATGGGCGGTTCAACCAATACGCAGTATTTT
V: TRBV19; J: TRBJ1-2; D: TRBD1; size: NA; length: 16; CDR3: CATRPPRQGGFVGYTF; DNA: TGTGCCACCCGGCCCCCGAGACAGGGTGGATTCGTTGGCTACACCTTC
V: TRBV30; J: TRBJ1-2; D: NA; size: NA; length: 14; CDR3: CAWSVLKRGGGYTF; DNA: TGTGCCTGGAGTGTACTTAAAAGGGGAGGGGGCTACACCTTC
V: TRBV29-1; J: TRBJ2-7; D: NA; size: medium-sized; length: 13; CDR3: CSVWAGSLYEQYF; DNA: TGCAGCGTCTGGGCCGGTTCCCTCTACGAGCAGTACTTC
V: TRBV6-5; J: TRBJ1-3; D: NA; size: NA; length: 15; CDR3: CASSSPASSGNTIYF; DNA: TGTGCCAGCAGTTCTCCGGCCAGCTCTGGAAACACCATATATTTT
V: TRBV5-1; J: TRBJ2-7; D: NA; size: NA; length: 15; CDR3: CASSPGVWYSYEQYF; DNA: TGCGCCAGCAGCCCTGGAGTTTGGTACTCCTACGAGCAGTACTTC
V: TRBV9; J: TRBJ2-7; D: TRBD1; size: NA; length: 16; CDR3: CASSVAGQGAVNEQYF; DNA: TGTGCCAGCAGCGTAGCTGGACAGGGGGCGGTGAACGAGCAGTACTTC
V: TRBV4-1; J: TRBJ1-5; D: NA; size: NA; length: 15; CDR3: CASSQEGRGDQPQHF; DNA: TGCGCCAGCAGCCAGGAAGGCAGGGGAGATCAGCCCCAGCATTTT
V: TRBV19; J: TRBJ2-7; D: TRBD1; size: NA; length: 13; CDR3: CASSRDSSYEQYF; DNA: TGTGCCAGTAGTCGGGACAGCTCCTACGAGCAGTACTTC
V: TRBV9; J: TRBJ2-2; D: NA; size: NA; length: 16; CDR3: CASSVVGSSGTGELFF; DNA: TGTGCCAGCAGCGTAGTCGGATCGTCTGGGACCGGGGAGCTGTTTTTT
V: TRBV5-1; J: TRBJ1-1; D: NA; size: NA; length: 16; CDR3: CASSTRALTGFTEAFF; DNA: TGCGCCAGCAGCACCCGGGCCTTAACAGGGTTCACTGAAGCTTTCTTT
V: TRBV7-3; J: TRBJ2-2; D: TRBD1; size: once; length: 14; CDR3: CASSTGQGAGELFF; DNA: TGTGCCAGCAGCACGGGACAGGGAGCCGGGGAGCTGTTTTTT
V: TRBV5-6; J: TRBJ2-1; D: NA; size: few; length: 14; CDR3: CASSLGSRYNEQFF; DNA: TGTGCCAGCAGCTTAGGCAGTAGATACAATGAGCAGTTCTTC